This T cell receptor (beta chain) was retrieved from a study of CD8 T cells in ankylosing spondylitis. General observations from the study: Seemingly distinctive of ankylosing spondylitis blood was a TCR beta motif formed by eight highly homologous variants. Clones tied to disease were said to be significantly enriched in matched ankylosing spondylitis synovial fluid.

Each TCR beta library was made by quantitative 5'-RACE that incorporated molecular barcodes. TCRdb passed the 5' RACE reads through MiXCR, listing each CDR3 protein once. This table has about 88,000 distinct CDR3 sequences, 27% appearing once. Comment on this clonotype: Its antigen is undetermined.

The sequenced material came from blood, either unsorted or a sorted T cell fraction (not recorded which). The sequence came from a male donor with ankylosing spondylitis or in good health (not recorded which).

CDR3 residues: CASSWASGYNEQFF. In DNA, the CDR3 is TGTGCCAGCAGCTGGGCCAGCGGTTACAATGAGCAGTTCTTC. The V and J genes are TRBV11-2 and TRBJ2-1, with a tentative D call TRBD2 (5 bases). This CDR3 is built from 14 residues. CDR1 is SGHAT, CDR2 FQNNGV, per germline. V lost 4 bases, J lost 4 bases, and 11 bases lay in between.